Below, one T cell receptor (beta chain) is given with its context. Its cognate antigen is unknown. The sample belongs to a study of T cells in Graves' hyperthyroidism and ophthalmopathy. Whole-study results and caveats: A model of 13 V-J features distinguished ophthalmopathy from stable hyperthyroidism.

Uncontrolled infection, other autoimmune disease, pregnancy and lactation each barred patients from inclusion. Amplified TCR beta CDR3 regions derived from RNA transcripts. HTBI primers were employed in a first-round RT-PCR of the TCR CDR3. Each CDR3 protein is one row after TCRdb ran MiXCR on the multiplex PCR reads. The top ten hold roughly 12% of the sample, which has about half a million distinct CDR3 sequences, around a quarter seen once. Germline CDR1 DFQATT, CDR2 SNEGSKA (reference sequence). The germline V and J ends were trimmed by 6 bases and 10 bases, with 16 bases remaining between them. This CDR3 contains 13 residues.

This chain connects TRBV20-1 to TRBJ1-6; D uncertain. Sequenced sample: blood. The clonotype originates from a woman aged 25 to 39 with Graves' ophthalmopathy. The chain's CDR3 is CSATAPVESPLHF. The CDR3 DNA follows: TGCAGTGCAACCGCCCCCGTAGAATCACCCCTCCACTTT.